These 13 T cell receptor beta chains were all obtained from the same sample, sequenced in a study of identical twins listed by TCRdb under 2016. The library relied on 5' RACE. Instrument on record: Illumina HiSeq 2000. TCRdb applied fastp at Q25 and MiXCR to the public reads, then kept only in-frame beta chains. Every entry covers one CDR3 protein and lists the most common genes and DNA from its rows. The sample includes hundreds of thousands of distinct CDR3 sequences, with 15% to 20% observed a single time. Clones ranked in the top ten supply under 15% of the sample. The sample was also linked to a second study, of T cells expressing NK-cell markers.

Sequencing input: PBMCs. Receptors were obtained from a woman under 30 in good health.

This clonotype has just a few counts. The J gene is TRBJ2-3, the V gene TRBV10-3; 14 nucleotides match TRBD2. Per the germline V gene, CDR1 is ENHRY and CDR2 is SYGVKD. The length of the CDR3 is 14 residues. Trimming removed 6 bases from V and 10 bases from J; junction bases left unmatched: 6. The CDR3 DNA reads TGTGCCATCAGGGAGGGACTAGCGGGGGACTCGCAGTATTTT. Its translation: CAIREGLAGDSQYF.

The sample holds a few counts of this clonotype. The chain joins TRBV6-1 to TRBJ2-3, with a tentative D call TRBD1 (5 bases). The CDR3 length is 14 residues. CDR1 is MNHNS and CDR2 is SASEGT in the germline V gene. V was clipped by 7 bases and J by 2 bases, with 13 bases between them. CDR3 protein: CASIPTEFTDTQYF. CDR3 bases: TGTGCCAGCATTCCGACAGAGTTCACAGATACGCAGTATTTT.

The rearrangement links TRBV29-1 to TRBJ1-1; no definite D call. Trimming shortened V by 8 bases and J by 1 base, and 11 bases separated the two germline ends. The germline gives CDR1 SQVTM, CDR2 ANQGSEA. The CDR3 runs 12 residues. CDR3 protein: CSFGPRNTEAFF. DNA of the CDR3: TGCAGCTTTGGGCCGAGGAACACTGAAGCTTTCTTT.

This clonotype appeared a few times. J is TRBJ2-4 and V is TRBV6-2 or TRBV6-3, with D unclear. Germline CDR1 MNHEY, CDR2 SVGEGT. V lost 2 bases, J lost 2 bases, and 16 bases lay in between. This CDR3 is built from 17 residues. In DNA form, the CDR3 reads TGTGCCAGCAGTTACGGACGTGTCCCTTTTACCAAAAACATTCAGTACTTC. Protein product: CASSYGRVPFTKNIQYF.

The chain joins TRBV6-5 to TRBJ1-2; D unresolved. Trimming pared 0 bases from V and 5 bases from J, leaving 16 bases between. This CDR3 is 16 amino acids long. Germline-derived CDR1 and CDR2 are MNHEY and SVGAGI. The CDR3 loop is CASSYSVPADGYGYTF. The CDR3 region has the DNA TGTGCCAGCAGTTACTCAGTCCCAGCGGACGGTTATGGCTACACCTTC.

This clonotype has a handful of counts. The CDR3 coding sequence is TGTGCCAGCAGCCCATCTGGGGGACCAGGCGGGCAGTACTTC. It codes for CASSPSGGPGGQYF. This rearrangement joins TRBV7-9 to TRBJ2-7; tentatively, D is TRBD1 or TRBD2 (5 bases each). V gave up 5 bases and J gave up 9 bases, with 20 bases separating them. Germline lookup yields CDR1 SEHNR and CDR2 FQNEAQ (reference sequence). The CDR3 has 14 residues. Full variable domain (remainder filled in from reference TRBV7-9 and TRBJ2-7): DTGVSQNPRHKITKRGQNVTFRCDPISEHNRLYWYRQTLGQGPEFLTYFQNEAQLEKSRLLSDRFSAERPKGSFSTLEIQRTEQGDSAMYLCASSPSGGPGGQYFGPGTRLTVT.

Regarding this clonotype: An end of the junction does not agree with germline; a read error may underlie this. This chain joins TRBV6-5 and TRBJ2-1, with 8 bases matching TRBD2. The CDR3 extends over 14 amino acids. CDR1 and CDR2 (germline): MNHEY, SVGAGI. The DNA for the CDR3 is TGTGCCAGCAGTTCCGGGACTAGGAGGAATGAGCAGCTCTTC. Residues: CASSSGTRRNEQLF.

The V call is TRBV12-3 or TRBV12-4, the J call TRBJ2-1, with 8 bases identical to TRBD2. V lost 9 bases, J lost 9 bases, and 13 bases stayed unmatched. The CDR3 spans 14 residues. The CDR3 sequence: CASRDSGAWGEQFF. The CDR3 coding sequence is TGTGCCAGTAGGGATAGCGGGGCCTGGGGTGAGCAGTTCTTC.

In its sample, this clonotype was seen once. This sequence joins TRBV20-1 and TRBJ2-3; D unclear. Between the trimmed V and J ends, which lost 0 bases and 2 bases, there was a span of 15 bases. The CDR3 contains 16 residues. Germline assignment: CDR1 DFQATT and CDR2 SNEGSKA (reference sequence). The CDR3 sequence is CSARDLARLHTDTQYF. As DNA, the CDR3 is TGCAGTGCTAGAGATCTTGCAAGGCTACACACAGATACGCAGTATTTT.

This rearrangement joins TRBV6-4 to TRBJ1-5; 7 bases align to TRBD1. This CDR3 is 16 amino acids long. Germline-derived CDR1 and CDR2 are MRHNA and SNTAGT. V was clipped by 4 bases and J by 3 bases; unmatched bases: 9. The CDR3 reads CASSGPDRALNQPQHF. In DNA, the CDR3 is TGTGCCAGCAGTGGTCCCGACAGGGCCCTCAATCAGCCCCAGCATTTT.

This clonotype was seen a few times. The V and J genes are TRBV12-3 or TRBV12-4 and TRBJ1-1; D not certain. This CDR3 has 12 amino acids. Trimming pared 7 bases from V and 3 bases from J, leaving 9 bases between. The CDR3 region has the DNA TGTGCCAGCACCGACTCGGACACTGAAGCTTTCTTT. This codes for CASTDSDTEAFF.

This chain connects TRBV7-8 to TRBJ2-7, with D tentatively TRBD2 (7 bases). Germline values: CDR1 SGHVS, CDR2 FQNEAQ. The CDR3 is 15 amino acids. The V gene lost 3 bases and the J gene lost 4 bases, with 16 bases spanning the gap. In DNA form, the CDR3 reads TGTGCCAGCAGCTTGAGGGGGGGTCCGGGATACGAGCAGTACTTC. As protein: CASSLRGGPGYEQYF.

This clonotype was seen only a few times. DNA of the CDR3: TGTGCCAGCTCGGTACAGGGAGGGATCACTGAAGCTTTCTTT. Translating gives CASSVQGGITEAFF. The chain recombines TRBV18 with TRBJ1-1, with D possibly being TRBD1 (6 bases). The CDR3 is made up of 14 amino acids. Germline loops: CDR1 KGHSH, CDR2 LQKENI. Trimming cost V 6 bases and J 4 bases, with 15 bases left between them.